These 8 T cell receptor beta chains came from one sample sequenced in a study of blood T cell repertoires in COVID-19. Data came from immunoSEQ multiplex PCR; TCRdb stores just in-frame clones and leaves some out. This sample has roughly 100,000 clones; approximately 84% occur once, and the top ten carry 9.5% to 10%. Input material: peripheral blood. Source of these receptors: a middle-aged man with active or convalescent COVID-19.

Comment on this clone: Other DNA sequences in this specimen translate into the identical CDR3. The chain carries TRBV18 and TRBJ1-2, with 11 bases that match TRBD1. The CDR3 runs to 13 residues. With V trimmed by 3 bases and J by 7 bases, 1 base remained unmatched. Per the germline V gene, CDR1 is KGHSH and CDR2 is LQKENI. CDR3 sequence reads: CASSPDRGLGYTF. CDR3 nucleotides: TGTGCCAGCTCACCGGACAGGGGGCTTGGCTACACCTTC. The variable domain in full, completed from reference TRBV18 and TRBJ1-2, reads NAGVMQNPRHLVRRRGQEARLRCSPMKGHSHVYWYRQLPEEGLKFMVYLQKENIIDESGMPKERFSAEFPKEGPSILRIQQVVRGDSAAYFCASSPDRGLGYTFGSGTRLTVV.

The genes are TRBV16 and TRBJ1-4; 7 bases agree with TRBD1. This CDR3 is 16 amino acids long. With 3 bases clipped from V and 5 bases from J, the junction kept 9 bases outside the gene matches. CDR1 is KGHSY, CDR2 FQNENV, per germline. The CDR3 reads CASSQFPGQMNEKLFF. The CDR3, as DNA: TGTGCCAGCAGCCAGTTCCCGGGACAGATGAATGAAAAACTGTTTTTT.

The chain carries TRBV4-2 and TRBJ2-6; D is possibly TRBD1 (5 bases). The CDR3 sequence is 19 residues long. CDR1 is LGHNA, CDR2 YNFKEQ, per germline. The ends were cut back, 1 base at V and 4 bases at J, with 20 bases in the middle. Here the CDR3 DNA reads TGTGCCAGCAGCCAAGTTCTCGTTAGGGGCGCCGCAGGGGCCAACGTCCTGACTTTC. Translated, it gives CASSQVLVRGAAGANVLTF.

The V and J genes are TRBV9 and TRBJ2-1, with 8 bases aligning to TRBD1. This CDR3 is 15 amino acids long. After removal of 6 bases from V and 0 bases from J, the junction contained 5 bases not matched to a gene. CDR1 and CDR2 from the germline V gene are SGDLS and YYNGEE. CDR3 sequence: CASTRQGSSYNEQFF. The CDR3 region has the DNA TGTGCCAGCACCCGACAGGGGAGCTCCTACAATGAGCAGTTCTTC.

The V and J genes are TRBV7-7 and TRBJ2-2; 9 bases fit TRBD2. Germline V gives CDR1 SSHAT, CDR2 FNYEAQ (reference sequence). The CDR3 has 17 residues. Trimming removed 5 bases from V and 6 bases from J; junction bases left unmatched: 13. CDR3: CASSPTPTSGVAGELFF. CDR3 coding DNA: TGTGCCAGCAGCCCCACCCCGACTAGCGGAGTAGCCGGGGAGCTGTTTTTT.

The CDR3 bases are TGTGCGACGAGGGATGCTCCTGGAAACACCATATATTTT. This translates into CATRDAPGNTIYF. The chain recombines TRBV27 with TRBJ1-3; D not resolved. Germline CDR1 is MNHEY and CDR2 is SMNVEV (reference sequence). This CDR3 is built from 13 residues.

The rearrangement joins TRBV5-1 to TRBJ1-1; D perhaps matches TRBD1 (6 bases). The V gene's germline CDR1 is SGHRS and CDR2 YFSETQ. Trimming pared 4 bases from V and 3 bases from J, leaving 16 bases between. The CDR3 has 15 amino acids. CDR3: CASSATQGIDTEAFF. CDR3 nucleotides: TGCGCCAGCAGCGCCACCCAGGGGATAGACACTGAAGCTTTCTTT.

The chain couples TRBV6-5 to TRBJ1-1, with TRBD1 matching 9 bases. Germline V CDR1 and CDR2: MNHEY, SVGAGI. With 5 bases clipped from V and 9 bases from J, the junction kept 7 bases outside the gene matches. The CDR3 loop spans 13 amino acids. In DNA form, the CDR3 reads TGTGCCAGCAGTAACCCCGGGACAGGGAAAGCTTTCTTT. Translated, it gives CASSNPGTGKAFF.